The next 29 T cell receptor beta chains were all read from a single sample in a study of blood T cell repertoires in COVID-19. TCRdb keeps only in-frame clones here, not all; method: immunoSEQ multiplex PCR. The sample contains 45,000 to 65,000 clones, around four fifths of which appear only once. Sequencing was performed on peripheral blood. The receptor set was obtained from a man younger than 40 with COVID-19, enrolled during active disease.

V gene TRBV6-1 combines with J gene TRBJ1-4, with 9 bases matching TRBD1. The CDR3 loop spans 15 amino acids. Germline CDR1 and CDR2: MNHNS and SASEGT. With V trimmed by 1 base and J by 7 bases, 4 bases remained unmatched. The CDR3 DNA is TGTGCCAGCAGTGAAGTAACAGGGGGCAGTGAAAAACTGTTTTTT. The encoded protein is CASSEVTGGSEKLFF.

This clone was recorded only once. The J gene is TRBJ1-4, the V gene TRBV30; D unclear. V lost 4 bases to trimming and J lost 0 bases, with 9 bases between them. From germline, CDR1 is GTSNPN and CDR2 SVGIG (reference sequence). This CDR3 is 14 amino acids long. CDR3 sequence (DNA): TGTGCCTGGAACCTCGGGACAACTAATGAAAAACTGTTTTTT. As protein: CAWNLGTTNEKLFF.

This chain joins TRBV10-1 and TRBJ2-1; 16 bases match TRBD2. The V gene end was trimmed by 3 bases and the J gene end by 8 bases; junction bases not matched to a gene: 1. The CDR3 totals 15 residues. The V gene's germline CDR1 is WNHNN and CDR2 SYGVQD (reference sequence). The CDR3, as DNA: TGCGCCAGCAGTGACGGGACTAGCGGGAGGGATGAGCAGTTCTTC. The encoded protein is CASSDGTSGRDEQFF.

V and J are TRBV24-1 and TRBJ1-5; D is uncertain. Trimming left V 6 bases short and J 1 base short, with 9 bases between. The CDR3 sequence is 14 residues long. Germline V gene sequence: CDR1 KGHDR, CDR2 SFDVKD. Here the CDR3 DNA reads TGTGCCACCAGTCGCGGTGGAAGCAATCAGCCCCAGCATTTT. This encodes CATSRGGSNQPQHF.

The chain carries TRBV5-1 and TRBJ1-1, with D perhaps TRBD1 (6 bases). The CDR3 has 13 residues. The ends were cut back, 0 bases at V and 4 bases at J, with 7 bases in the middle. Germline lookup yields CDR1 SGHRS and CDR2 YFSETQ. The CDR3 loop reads CASSLGDITEAFF. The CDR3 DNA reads TGCGCCAGCAGCTTGGGGGACATCACTGAAGCTTTCTTT. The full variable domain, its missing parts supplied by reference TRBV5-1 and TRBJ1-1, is KAGVTQTPRYLIKTRGQQVTLSCSPISGHRSVSWYQQTPGQGLQFLFEYFSETQRNKGNFPGRFSGRQFSNSRSEMNVSTLELGDSALYLCASSLGDITEAFFGQGTRLTVV.

Here the CDR3 DNA reads TGTGCCAGCACCCGAACGGGGGAAGCCAGGAATGAAAAACTGTTTTTT. This translates into CASTRTGEARNEKLFF. V gene TRBV7-9 combines with J gene TRBJ1-4; possible D gene TRBD1, 5 bases. Trimming took off 7 bases at V and 5 bases at J, with 20 bases between the two ends. This CDR3 is built from 16 residues. Germline CDR1 SEHNR, CDR2 FQNEAQ (reference sequence). Together with reference TRBV7-9 and TRBJ1-4, the CDR3 gives the full variable domain: DTGVSQNPRHKITKRGQNVTFRCDPISEHNRLYWYRQTLGQGPEFLTYFQNEAQLEKSRLLSDRFSAERPKGSFSTLEIQRTEQGDSAMYLCASTRTGEARNEKLFFGSGTQLSVL.

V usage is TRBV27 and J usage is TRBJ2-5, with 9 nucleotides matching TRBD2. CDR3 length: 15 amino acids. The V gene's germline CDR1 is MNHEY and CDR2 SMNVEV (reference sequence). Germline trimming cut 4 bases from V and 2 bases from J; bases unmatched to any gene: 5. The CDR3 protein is CASSWASGTQETQYF. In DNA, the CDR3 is TGTGCCAGCAGTTGGGCTAGCGGGACTCAAGAGACCCAGTACTTC.

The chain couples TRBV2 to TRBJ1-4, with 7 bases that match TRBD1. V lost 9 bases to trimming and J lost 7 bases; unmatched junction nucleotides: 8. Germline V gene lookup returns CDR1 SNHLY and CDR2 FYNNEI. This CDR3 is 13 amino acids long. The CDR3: CARKDRLGEKLFF. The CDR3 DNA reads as TGTGCCAGGAAGGACAGGTTGGGTGAAAAACTGTTTTTT. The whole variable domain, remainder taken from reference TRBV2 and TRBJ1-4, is EPEVTQTPSHQVTQMGQEVILRCVPISNHLYFYWYRQILGQKVEFLVSFYNNEISEKSEIFDDQFSVERPDGSNFTLKIRSTKLEDSAMYFCARKDRLGEKLFFGSGTQLSVL.

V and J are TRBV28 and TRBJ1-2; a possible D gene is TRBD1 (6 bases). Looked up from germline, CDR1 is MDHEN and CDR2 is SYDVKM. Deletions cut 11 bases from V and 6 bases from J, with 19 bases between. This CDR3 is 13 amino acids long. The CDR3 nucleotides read TGTGCCTTTTCCCAGACAGGAAACGATGGCTACACCTTC. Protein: CAFSQTGNDGYTF.

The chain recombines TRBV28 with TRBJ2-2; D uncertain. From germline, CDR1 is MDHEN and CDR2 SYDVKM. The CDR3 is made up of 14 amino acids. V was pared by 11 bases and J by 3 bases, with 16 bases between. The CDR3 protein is CAGREGRDTGELFF. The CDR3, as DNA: TGTGCCGGCCGTGAAGGTCGGGACACCGGGGAGCTGTTTTTT.

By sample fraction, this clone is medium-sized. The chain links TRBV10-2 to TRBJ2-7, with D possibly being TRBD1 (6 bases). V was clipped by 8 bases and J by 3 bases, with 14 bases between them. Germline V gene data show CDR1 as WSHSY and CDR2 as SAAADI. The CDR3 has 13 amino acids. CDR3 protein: CASGRDTFYEQYF. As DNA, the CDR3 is TGCGCCAGCGGCCGGGACACCTTCTACGAGCAGTACTTC.

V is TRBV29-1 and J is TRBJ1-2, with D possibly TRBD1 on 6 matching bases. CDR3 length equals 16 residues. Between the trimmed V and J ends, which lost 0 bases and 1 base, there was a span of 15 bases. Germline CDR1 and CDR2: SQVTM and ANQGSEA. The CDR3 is CSVEDQQGAFNYGYTF. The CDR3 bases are TGCAGCGTTGAAGATCAACAGGGCGCGTTTAACTATGGCTACACCTTC.

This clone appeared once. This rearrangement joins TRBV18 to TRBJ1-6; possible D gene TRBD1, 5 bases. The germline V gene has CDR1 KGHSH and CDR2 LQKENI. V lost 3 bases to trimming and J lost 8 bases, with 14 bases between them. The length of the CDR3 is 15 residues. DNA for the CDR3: TGTGCCAGCTCACCCCTTAACGACAGATATTCACCCCTCCACTTT. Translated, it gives CASSPLNDRYSPLHF. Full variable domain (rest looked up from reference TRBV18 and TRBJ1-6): NAGVMQNPRHLVRRRGQEARLRCSPMKGHSHVYWYRQLPEEGLKFMVYLQKENIIDESGMPKERFSAEFPKEGPSILRIQQVVRGDSAAYFCASSPLNDRYSPLHFGNGTRLTVT.

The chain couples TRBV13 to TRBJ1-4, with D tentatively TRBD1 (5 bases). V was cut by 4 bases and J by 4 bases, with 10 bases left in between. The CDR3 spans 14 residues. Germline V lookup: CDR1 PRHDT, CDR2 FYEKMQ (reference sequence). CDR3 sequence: CASSSRVYNEKLFF. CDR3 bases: TGTGCCAGCAGCTCCAGGGTGTATAATGAAAAACTGTTTTTT.

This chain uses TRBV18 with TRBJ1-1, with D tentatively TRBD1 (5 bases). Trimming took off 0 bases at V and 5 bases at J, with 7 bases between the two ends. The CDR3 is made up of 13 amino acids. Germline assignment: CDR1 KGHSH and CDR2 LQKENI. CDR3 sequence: CASSPPGVTEAFF. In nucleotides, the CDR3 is TGTGCCAGCTCACCACCAGGGGTGACTGAAGCTTTCTTT. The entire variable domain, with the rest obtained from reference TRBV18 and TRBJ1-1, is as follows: NAGVMQNPRHLVRRRGQEARLRCSPMKGHSHVYWYRQLPEEGLKFMVYLQKENIIDESGMPKERFSAEFPKEGPSILRIQQVVRGDSAAYFCASSPPGVTEAFFGQGTRLTVV.

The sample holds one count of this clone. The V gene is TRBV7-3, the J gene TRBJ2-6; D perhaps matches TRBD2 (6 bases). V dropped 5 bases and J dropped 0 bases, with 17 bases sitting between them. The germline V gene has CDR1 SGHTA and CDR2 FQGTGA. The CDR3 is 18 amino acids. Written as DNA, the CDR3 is TGTGCCAGCAGCCTGGGGCGGGACGTGAGCTCTGGGGCCAACGTCCTGACTTTC. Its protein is CASSLGRDVSSGANVLTF.

The DNA for the CDR3 is TGTGCCAGCAGTTACGGGGGGTACTCCTACAATGAGCAGTTCTTC. Translated: CASSYGGYSYNEQFF. The chain has TRBV6-5 and TRBJ2-1; TRBD2 might be the D (6 bases). V was shortened by 2 bases and J by 0 bases, with 8 bases between the two germline ends. CDR3 size: 15 residues. From germline, CDR1 is MNHEY and CDR2 SVGAGI.

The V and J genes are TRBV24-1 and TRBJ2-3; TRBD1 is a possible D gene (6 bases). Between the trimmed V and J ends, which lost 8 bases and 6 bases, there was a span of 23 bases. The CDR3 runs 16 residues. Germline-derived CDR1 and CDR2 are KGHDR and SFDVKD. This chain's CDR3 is CATKADAGELEDTQYF. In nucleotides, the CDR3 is TGTGCCACCAAAGCGGACGCAGGGGAGTTAGAGGATACGCAGTATTTT.

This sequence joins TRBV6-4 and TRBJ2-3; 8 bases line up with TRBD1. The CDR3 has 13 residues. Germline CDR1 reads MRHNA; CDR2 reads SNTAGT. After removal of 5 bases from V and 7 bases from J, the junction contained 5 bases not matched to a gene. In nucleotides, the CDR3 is TGTGCCAGCAGTCCGAACAGGGGGAATACGCAGTATTTT. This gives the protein CASSPNRGNTQYF.

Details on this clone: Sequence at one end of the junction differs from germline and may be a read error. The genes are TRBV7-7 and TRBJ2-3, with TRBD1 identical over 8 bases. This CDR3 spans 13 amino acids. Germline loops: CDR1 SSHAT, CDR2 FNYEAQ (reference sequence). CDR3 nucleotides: TGTGCTAGCAGCCCCGGACAGGGATCCACGCAGTATTTT. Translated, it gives CASSPGQGSTQYF.

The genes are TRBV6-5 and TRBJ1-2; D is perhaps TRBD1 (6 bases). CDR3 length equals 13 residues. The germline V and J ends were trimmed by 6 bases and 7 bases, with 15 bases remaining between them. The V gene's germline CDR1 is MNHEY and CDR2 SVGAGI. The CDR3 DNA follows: TGTGCCAGCAGCCGTACAGGGATTAGTGGCTACACCTTC. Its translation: CASSRTGISGYTF.

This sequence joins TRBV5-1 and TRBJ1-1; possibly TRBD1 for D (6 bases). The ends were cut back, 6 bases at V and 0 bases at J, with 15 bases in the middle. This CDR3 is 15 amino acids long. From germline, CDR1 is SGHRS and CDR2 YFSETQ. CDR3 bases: TGCGCCAGCACCCTTTCAGGGGCCCTGAACACTGAAGCTTTCTTT. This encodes CASTLSGALNTEAFF.

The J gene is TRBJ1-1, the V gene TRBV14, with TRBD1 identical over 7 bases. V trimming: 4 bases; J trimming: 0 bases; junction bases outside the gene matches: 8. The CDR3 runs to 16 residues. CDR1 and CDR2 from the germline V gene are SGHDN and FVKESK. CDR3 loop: CASSLGTANMNTEAFF. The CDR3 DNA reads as TGTGCCAGCAGCCTCGGGACAGCAAACATGAACACTGAAGCTTTCTTT.

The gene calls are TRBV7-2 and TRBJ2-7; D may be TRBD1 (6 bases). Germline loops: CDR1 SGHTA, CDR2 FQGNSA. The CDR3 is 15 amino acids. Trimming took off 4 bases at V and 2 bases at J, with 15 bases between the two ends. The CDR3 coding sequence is TGTGCCAGCAGCTCCGCCCGGGACAACACCTACGAGCAGTACTTC. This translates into CASSSARDNTYEQYF.

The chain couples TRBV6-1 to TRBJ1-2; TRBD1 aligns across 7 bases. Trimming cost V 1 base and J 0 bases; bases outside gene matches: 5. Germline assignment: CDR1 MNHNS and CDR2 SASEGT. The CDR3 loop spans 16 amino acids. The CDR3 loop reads CASSEDRGIANYGYTF. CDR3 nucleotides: TGTGCCAGCAGTGAAGACAGGGGCATAGCTAACTATGGCTACACCTTC.

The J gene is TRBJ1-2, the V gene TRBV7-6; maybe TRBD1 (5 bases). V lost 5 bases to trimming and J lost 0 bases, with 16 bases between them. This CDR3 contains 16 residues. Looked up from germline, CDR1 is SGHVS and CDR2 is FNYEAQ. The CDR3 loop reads CASSPGVGRANYGYTF. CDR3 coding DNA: TGTGCCAGCAGCCCGGGGGTGGGCAGGGCTAACTATGGCTACACCTTC.

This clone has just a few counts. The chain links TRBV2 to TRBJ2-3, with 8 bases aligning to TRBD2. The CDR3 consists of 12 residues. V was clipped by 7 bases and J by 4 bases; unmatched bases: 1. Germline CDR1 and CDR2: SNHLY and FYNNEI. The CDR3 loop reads CASNGRADTQYF. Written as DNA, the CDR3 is TGTGCCAGCAACGGGAGGGCAGATACGCAGTATTTT.

In DNA, the CDR3 is TGTGCCAGCAGTGAAGCGGTGGAGGTCTATGGCTACACCTTC. Amino acid sequence: CASSEAVEVYGYTF. The chain couples TRBV2 to TRBJ1-2; D not resolved. The germline V and J ends were trimmed by 0 bases and 4 bases, with 9 bases remaining between them. Looked up from germline, CDR1 is SNHLY and CDR2 is FYNNEI. The CDR3 has 14 amino acids.

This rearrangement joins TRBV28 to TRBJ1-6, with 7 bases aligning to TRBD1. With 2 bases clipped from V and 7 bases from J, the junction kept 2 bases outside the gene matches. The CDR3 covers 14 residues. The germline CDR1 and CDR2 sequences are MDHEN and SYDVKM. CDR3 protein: CASSLKGANSPLHF. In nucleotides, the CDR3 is TGTGCCAGCAGTTTAAAGGGGGCAAATTCACCCCTCCACTTT.